What follows describes a single T cell receptor (beta chain). This sample is part of a study of T cells in Graves' hyperthyroidism and ophthalmopathy. This CDR3 is built from 16 residues. V dropped 5 bases and J dropped 3; count of bases not matched to a gene: 12. The germline CDR1 and CDR2 sequences are DFQATT and SNEGSKA (reference sequence). Amplified TCR beta CDR3 regions came from RNA transcripts. TCR CDR3 underwent first-round RT-PCR with the HTBI primer set. TCRdb analysed the multiplex PCR reads with MiXCR anew, one entry per CDR3 protein. The sample lists 600,000 to 800,000 distinct CDR3 sequences; 35% were seen once.

The sample consisted of blood. This TCR derives from a woman aged 40 to 50 with Graves' hyperthyroidism. The chain carries TRBV20-1 and TRBJ2-1; 8 bases line up with TRBD2. The CDR3 protein is CSAPAGVAGLYNEQFF. The CDR3 nucleotides read TGCAGTGCTCCCGCCGGGGTAGCGGGACTCTACAATGAGCAGTTCTTC.